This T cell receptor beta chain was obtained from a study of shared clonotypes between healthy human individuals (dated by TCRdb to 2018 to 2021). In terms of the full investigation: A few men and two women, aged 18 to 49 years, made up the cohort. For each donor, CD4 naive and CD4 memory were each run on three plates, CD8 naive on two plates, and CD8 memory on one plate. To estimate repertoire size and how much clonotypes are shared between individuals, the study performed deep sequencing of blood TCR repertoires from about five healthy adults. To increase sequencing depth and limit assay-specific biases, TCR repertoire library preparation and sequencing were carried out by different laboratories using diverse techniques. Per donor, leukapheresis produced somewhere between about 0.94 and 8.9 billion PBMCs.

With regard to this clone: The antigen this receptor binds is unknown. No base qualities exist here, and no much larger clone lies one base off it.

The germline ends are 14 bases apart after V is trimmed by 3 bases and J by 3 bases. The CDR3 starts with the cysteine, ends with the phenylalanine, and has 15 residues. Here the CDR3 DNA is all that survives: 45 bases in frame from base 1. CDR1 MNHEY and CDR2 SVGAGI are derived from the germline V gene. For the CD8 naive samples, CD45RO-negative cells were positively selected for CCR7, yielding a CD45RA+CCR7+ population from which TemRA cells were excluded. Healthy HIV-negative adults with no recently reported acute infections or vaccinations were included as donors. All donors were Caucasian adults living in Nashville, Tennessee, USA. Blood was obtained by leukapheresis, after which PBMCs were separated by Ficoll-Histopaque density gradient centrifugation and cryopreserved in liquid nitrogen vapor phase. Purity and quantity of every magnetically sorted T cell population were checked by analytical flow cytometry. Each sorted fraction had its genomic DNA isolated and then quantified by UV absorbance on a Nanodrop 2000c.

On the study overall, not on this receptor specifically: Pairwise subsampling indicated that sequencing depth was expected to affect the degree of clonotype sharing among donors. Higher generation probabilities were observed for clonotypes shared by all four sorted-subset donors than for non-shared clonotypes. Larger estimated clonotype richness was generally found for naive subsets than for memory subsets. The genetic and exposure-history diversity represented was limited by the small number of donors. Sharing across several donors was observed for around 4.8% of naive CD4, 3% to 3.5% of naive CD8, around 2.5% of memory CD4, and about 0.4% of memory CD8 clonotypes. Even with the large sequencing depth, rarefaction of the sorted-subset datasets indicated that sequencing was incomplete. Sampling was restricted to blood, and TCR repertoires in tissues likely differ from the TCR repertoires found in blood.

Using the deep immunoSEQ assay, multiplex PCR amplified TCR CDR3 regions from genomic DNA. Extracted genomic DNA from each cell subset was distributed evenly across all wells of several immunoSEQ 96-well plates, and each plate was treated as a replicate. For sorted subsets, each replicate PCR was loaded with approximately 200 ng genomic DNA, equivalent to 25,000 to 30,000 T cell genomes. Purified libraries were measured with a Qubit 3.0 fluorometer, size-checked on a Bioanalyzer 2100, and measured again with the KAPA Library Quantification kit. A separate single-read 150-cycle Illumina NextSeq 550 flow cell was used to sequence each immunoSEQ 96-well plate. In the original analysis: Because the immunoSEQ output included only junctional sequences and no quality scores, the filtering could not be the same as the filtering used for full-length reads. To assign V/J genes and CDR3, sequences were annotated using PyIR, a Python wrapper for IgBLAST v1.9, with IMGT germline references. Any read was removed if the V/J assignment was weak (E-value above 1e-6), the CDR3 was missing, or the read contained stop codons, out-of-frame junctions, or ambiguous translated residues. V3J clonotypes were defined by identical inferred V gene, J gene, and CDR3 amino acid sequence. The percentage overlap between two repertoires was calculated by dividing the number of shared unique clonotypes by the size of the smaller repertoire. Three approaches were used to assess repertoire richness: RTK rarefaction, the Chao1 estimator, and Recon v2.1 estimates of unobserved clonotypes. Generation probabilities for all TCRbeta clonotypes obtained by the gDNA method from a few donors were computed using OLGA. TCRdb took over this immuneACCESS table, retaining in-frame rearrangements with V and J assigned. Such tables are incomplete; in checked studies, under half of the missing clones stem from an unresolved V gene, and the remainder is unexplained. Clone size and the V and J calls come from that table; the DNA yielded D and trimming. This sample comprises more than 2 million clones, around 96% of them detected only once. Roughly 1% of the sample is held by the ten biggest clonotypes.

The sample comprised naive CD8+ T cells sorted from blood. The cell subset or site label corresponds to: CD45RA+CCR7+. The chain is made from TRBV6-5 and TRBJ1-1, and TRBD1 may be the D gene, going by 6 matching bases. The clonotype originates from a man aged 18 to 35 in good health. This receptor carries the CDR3 CASSYGGSGYTEAFF. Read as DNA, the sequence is TGTGCCAGCAGTTATGGGGGCTCCGGGTACACTGAAGCTTTCTTT.